Reported below is one T cell receptor beta chain. The antigen is undetermined. The data derive from a study of T cells in localized non-small cell lung cancer. Points from the study as a whole: Uninvolved adjacent lung had the highest recorded T cell clonality, with tumor below it. Researchers found a median around 58 of the top 100 tumor clones in adjacent lung. The tumor had only one region sequenced, so heterogeneity remains possible.

This CDR3 spans 14 amino acids. The V gene's germline CDR1 is MGHRA and CDR2 YSYEKL. The ends were cut back, 3 bases at V and 3 bases at J, with 11 bases in the middle. The assay was immunoSEQ multiplex PCR, and TCRdb's table has in-frame clones only and misses some. Found here are about 41,000 clones, around nine tenths of them singletons; the top ten hold over 2.5%. The material was peripheral blood, obtained before any cancer treatment. The origin of this receptor is a female donor aged 60 or older with stage I squamous cell lung carcinoma. The J gene is TRBJ1-1, the V gene TRBV4-1; D not certain. For the CDR3, the DNA is TGCGCCAGCAGCCAGGTGACATCTGACACTGAAGCTTTCTTT. Translated, it gives CASSQVTSDTEAFF.